These T cell receptor beta chains were read from a single sample in a study of T cell clonotyping in hematopoietic cell transplantation. The table came from immunoSEQ multiplex PCR; TCRdb's copy has only in-frame clones and leaves some out. This table holds 11,000 to 15,000 clones, about 93% found once. The sample was PBMCs, taken 30 days after allogeneic stem cell transplant. The receptors stem from a male patient between 60 and 69 years old who had an allogeneic stem cell transplant from an unrelated donor, so the T cells may come from the graft donor. Some clones in this sample may be carry-over from other donors' samples. Each CDR3 is given without its conserved first and last residue. The size field is filled for only some rows; it gives once, few, many or a size class.

CDR3: ASTPGEYYGYT
V: TRBV6-7
J: TRBJ1-2
size: .

CDR3: ASTDRRGIGEKLF
V: TRBV7-8
J: TRBJ1-4
size: .

CDR3: SEKWGGSDTQY
V: TRBV29-1
J: TRBJ2-3
size: .

CDR3: ASSLEGGSTIY
V: TRBV7-2
J: TRBJ1-3
size: .

CDR3: ATPQLGEQY
V: TRBV21-1
J: TRBJ2-7
size: .

CDR3: ASTEGGTGATNYGYT
V: TRBV2
J: TRBJ1-2
size: .

CDR3: ASIRTTNTEAF
V: TRBV2
J: TRBJ1-1
size: few

CDR3: ASSLVASHNEQF
V: TRBV7-9
J: TRBJ2-1
size: .

CDR3: ATSEQGDPSYEQY
V: TRBV19
J: TRBJ2-7
size: .

CDR3: ASSLDQRGYT
V: TRBV5-8
J: TRBJ1-2
size: .

CDR3: ASSRQTNYGYT
V: TRBV6-6
J: TRBJ1-2
size: once

CDR3: SGKGLADTGELF
V: TRBV29-1
J: TRBJ2-2
size: few

CDR3: ASVRTAATNEKLF
V: TRBV19
J: TRBJ1-4
size: .

CDR3: ACSESGYGQPQH
V: TRBV27
J: TRBJ1-5
size: once

CDR3: ASSQGGAHEQF
V: TRBV4-3
J: TRBJ2-1
size: few

CDR3: ASSRLAGGSDTQY
V: TRBV2
J: TRBJ2-3
size: .

CDR3: ASSAQNIQY
V: TRBV25-1
J: TRBJ2-4
size: .

CDR3: ASSLGQGRNTEAF
V: TRBV5-8
J: TRBJ1-1
size: .

CDR3: ASSFGTGAGNTIY
V: TRBV5-1
J: TRBJ1-3
size: .

CDR3: ASSIILDSPANYGYT
V: TRBV19
J: TRBJ1-2
size: .

CDR3: ASSYSKDRGDEQY
V: TRBV6-6
J: TRBJ2-7
size: .

CDR3: SVGLTVASGNTIY
V: TRBV29-1
J: TRBJ1-3
size: .

CDR3: ASSLATGTNYGYT
V: TRBV7-9
J: TRBJ1-2
size: .

CDR3: ASSLGYKSNQPQH
V: TRBV5-8
J: TRBJ1-5
size: .

CDR3: ASSLSGGNTEAF
V: TRBV7-9
J: TRBJ1-1
size: .

CDR3: ASSYRGTNEKLF
V: TRBV6-5
J: TRBJ1-4
size: .

CDR3: ASSLGQPNQPQH
V: TRBV5-1
J: TRBJ1-5
size: .